This TCR beta chain was observed in a study of blood T cell repertoires in COVID-19. Overall study context: Spain, Italy and the United States supplied samples that represented acute and convalescent COVID-19. Sources were T cells, B-cell-depleted T cells, or PBMCs; the material itself was cDNA or gDNA.

Trimming removed 3 bases from V and 1 base from J; junction bases left unmatched: 3. From germline, CDR1 is SGHTA and CDR2 FQGNSA. The CDR3 runs to 14 residues. Source study methods: Amplifying reference gene primers gave estimates of nucleated cell counts. Here immunoSEQ multiplex PCR was the method, and the copy in TCRdb shows in-frame clones only, minus some. For V, J and clone size, that table is used; D and trimming come from the DNA. The sample records some 180,000 clones, about four fifths being singletons. This clonotype originated in a man aged 60 to 69 with acute or convalescent COVID-19. The specimen sequenced was peripheral blood. The chain carries TRBV7-2 and TRBJ2-7; 7 bases agree with TRBD1. This CDR3 is CASSFRDSSYEQYF. Here the CDR3 DNA reads TGTGCCAGCAGCTTTAGGGACAGTTCCTACGAGCAGTACTTC.